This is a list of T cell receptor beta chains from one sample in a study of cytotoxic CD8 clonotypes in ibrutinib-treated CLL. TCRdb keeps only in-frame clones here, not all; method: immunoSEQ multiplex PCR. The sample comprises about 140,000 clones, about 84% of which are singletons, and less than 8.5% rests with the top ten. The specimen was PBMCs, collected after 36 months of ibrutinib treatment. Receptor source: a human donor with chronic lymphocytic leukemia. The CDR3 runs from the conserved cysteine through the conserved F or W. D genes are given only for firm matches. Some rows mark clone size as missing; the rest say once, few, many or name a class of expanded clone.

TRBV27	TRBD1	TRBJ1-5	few	CASSPGDRGMQPQHF	TGTGCCAGCAGTCCCGGGGACAGGGGGATGCAGCCCCAGCATTTT
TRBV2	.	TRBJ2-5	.	CASSEQETQYF	TGTGCCAGCAGTGAACAAGAGACCCAGTACTTC
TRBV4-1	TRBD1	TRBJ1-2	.	CASSQAGGNYGYTF	TGCGCCAGCAGCCAGGCAGGGGGGAACTATGGCTACACCTTC
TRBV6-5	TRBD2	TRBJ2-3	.	CASSQIAGGLYF	TGTGCCAGCAGCCAGATAGCGGGGGGTCTGTATTTT
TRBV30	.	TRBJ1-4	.	CAWKGQAGRVEKLFF	TGTGCCTGGAAGGGGCAGGCGGGACGAGTTGAAAAACTGTTTTTT
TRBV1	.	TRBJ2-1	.	CTSSQSRPLLPGQGLYNEQFF	TGCACCAGCAGCCAAAGTCGTCCACTTCTACCGGGACAGGGATTGTACAATGAGCAGTTCTTC
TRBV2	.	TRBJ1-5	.	CASSAEGGGQPQHF	TGTGCCAGCAGTGCGGAGGGGGGGGGACAGCCCCAGCATTTT
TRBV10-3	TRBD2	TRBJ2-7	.	CAISSGGSVLEQYF	TGTGCCATCAGCTCCGGGGGGTCGGTACTCGAGCAGTACTTC
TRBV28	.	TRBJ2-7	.	CASALGGLIYEQYF	TGTGCTTCAGCACTGGGGGGCCTTATCTACGAGCAGTACTTC
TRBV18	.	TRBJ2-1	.	CASSHQGSNEQFF	TGTGCCAGCTCACATCAGGGTTCGAATGAGCAGTTCTTC
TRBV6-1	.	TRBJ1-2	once	CASSLPYGYTF	TGTGCCAGCAGTCTTCCCTATGGCTACACCTTC
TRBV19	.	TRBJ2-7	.	CASSTRGGISYEQYF	TGTGCCAGTAGCACCCGCGGGGGCATCTCCTACGAGCAGTACTTC
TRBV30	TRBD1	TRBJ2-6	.	CAWRRTGSGANVLTF	TGTGCCTGGAGAAGGACAGGGTCTGGGGCCAACGTCCTGACTTTC
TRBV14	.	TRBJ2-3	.	CASSRNVQDTQYF	TGTGCCAGCAGCCGAAACGTCCAAGATACGCAGTATTTT
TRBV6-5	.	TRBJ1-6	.	CASKTGLQGSPLHF	TGTGCCAGCAAGACCGGGCTCCAAGGGTCACCCCTCCACTTT
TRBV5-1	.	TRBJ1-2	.	CASSLDSRGDGYTF	TGCGCCAGCAGCTTGGACTCCAGGGGTGATGGCTACACCTTC
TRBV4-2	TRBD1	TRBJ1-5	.	CASSPFDRGGGQPQHF	TGTGCCAGCAGCCCTTTCGACAGGGGAGGCGGGCAGCCCCAGCATTTT
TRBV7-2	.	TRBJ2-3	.	CASSLDYGSSTDTQYF	TGTGCCAGCAGCTTAGACTACGGCAGCTCCACAGATACGCAGTATTTT
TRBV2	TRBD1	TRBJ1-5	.	CASSNTGVDQPQHF	TGTGCCAGCAGTAACACAGGGGTGGATCAGCCCCAGCATTTT
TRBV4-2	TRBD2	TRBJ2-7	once	CASSQDPSGRSYEQYF	TGTGCCAGCAGCCAAGATCCTAGCGGGAGGTCCTACGAGCAGTACTTC
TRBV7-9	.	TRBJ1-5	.	CASSRGGYGGNQPQHF	TGTGCCAGCAGCCGTGGAGGGTATGGTGGCAATCAGCCCCAGCATTTT
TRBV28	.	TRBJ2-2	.	CASSSRRGTGELFF	TGTGCCAGCAGTTCCCGAAGGGGCACCGGGGAGCTGTTTTTT
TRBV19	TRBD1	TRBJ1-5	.	CASKTGDYSNQPQHF	TGTGCCAGTAAAACAGGGGACTATAGCAATCAGCCCCAGCATTTT
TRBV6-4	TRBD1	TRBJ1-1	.	CASSGGTGGGTEAFF	TGTGCCAGCAGTGGAGGGACAGGGGGAGGCACTGAAGCTTTCTTT
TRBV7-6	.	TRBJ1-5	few	CASGDGYQPQHF	TGTGCCAGTGGGGACGGGTATCAGCCCCAGCATTTT
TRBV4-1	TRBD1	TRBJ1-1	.	CASSYPRTGATEAFF	TGCGCCAGCAGCTACCCGAGGACAGGGGCGACTGAAGCTTTCTTT
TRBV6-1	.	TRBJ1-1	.	CASSGYMNTEAFF	TGTGCCAGCAGTGGTTATATGAACACTGAAGCTTTCTTT
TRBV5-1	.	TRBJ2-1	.	CASSLPYNEQFF	TGCGCCAGCAGCCTGCCTTACAATGAGCAGTTCTTC
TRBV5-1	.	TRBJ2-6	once	CASSQRTDHSGANVLTF	TGCGCCAGCAGCCAAAGGACAGACCACTCTGGGGCCAACGTCCTGACTTTC
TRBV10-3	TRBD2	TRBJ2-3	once	CAIRTSGSRDTQYF	TGTGCCATCAGGACTAGCGGGAGTAGAGATACGCAGTATTTT
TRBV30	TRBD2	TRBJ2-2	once	CAWGIGGSDTGELFF	TGTGCCTGGGGAATCGGGGGGAGTGACACCGGGGAGCTGTTTTTT
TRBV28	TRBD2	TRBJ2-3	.	CASSLAGGNTDTQYF	TGTGCCAGCAGTTTAGCGGGGGGGAACACAGATACGCAGTATTTT
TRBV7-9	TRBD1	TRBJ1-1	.	CASSPGTGGPAFF	TGTGCCAGCAGTCCCGGGACAGGGGGCCCAGCTTTCTTT
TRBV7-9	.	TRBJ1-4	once	CASSFLGYNEKLFF	TGTGCCAGCAGCTTCTTGGGTTATAATGAAAAACTGTTTTTT
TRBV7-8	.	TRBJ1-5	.	CASSLSGTLSNQPQHF	TGTGCCAGCAGCTTAAGCGGGACACTTAGCAATCAGCCCCAGCATTTT
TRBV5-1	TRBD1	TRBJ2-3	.	CASSMDRAADTQYF	TGCGCCAGCAGCATGGACAGGGCCGCAGATACGCAGTATTTT
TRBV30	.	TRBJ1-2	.	CAWSVLGPSNYGYTF	TGTGCCTGGAGTGTATTGGGACCTAGTAACTATGGCTACACCTTC
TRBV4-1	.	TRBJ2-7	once	CASSQGLAYEQYF	TGCGCCAGCAGCCAAGGTTTAGCCTACGAGCAGTACTTC
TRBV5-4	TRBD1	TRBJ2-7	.	CASSSDRGRSITYEQYF	TGTGCCAGCAGCTCGGACAGGGGCCGTTCCATCACCTACGAGCAGTACTTC
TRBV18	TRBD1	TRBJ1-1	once	CASSPVGQGLFGEAFF	TGTGCCAGCTCACCAGTGGGACAGGGGCTTTTCGGTGAAGCTTTCTTT
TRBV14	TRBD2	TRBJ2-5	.	CASSQGRVSGSLETQYF	TGTGCCAGCAGCCAAGGGAGGGTAAGCGGGAGTTTGGAGACCCAGTACTTC
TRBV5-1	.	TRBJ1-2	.	CASSQGQTNYGYTF	TGCGCCAGCAGCCAAGGACAGACAAACTATGGCTACACCTTC
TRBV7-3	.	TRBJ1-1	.	CASSPQDSSEAFF	TGTGCCAGCAGCCCACAAGACAGCTCTGAAGCTTTCTTT
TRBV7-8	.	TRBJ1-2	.	CASSSTDLFQGGWSYTF	TGTGCCAGCAGCTCAACCGACCTCTTCCAGGGAGGATGGAGCTACACCTTC